The present T cell receptor (beta chain) was sequenced within a study of T cells in Graves' hyperthyroidism and ophthalmopathy. Regarding the study as a whole: In validation, the model predicted ophthalmopathy. These predictions came a median about 6 months before onset.

CDR3 length equals 14 residues. V gave up 4 bases and J gave up 8 bases, with 17 bases separating them. In germline, CDR1 is SGHAT, CDR2 FQNNGV. This clonotype was observed many times. Its target is not known. Amplification of TCR beta CDR3 regions was performed using RNA transcripts as template. The HTBI set primed first-round TCR CDR3 RT-PCR. TCRdb reanalysed the multiplex PCR reads using MiXCR and keeps one entry per CDR3 protein. The table has around 300,000 distinct CDR3 sequences, roughly a fifth seen once. Each diagnosis drew on symptoms, thyroxine, TRAb, thyroid ultrasound and orbital computed tomography findings. PBMCs were collected from a roughly 9.7 ml volume of fresh peripheral blood.

The chain employs TRBV11-2 and TRBJ1-2; D uncertain. This clonotype originated in a man in his fifties with Graves' ophthalmopathy. Material: blood. Here the CDR3 DNA reads TGTGCCAGCAGCTCCTTAACGGGCACCGAAGGCTACACCTTC. Protein product: CASSSLTGTEGYTF.